A single TCR beta chain is shown here with its context. These data come from a study of control samples from healthy donors and cancer patients. The length of the CDR3 is 14 residues. Trimming cost V 5 bases and J 5 bases, with 12 bases left between them. Germline CDR1 reads LGHDT; CDR2 reads YNNKEL (reference sequence). TCRdb's copy holds only in-frame clones and misses some; the assay was immunoSEQ multiplex PCR. The sample includes under 200,000 clones, 92% of them seen just once. The V call is TRBV3-1 (or the pseudogene TRBV3-2), the J call TRBJ2-2; unclear D gene. Input material: blood. The clonotype was recovered from a woman aged 25-40 years in good health. DNA for the CDR3: TGTGCCAGCAGCAAATCCAGCTTGACCGGGGAGCTGTTTTTT. It yields the protein CASSKSSLTGELFF.